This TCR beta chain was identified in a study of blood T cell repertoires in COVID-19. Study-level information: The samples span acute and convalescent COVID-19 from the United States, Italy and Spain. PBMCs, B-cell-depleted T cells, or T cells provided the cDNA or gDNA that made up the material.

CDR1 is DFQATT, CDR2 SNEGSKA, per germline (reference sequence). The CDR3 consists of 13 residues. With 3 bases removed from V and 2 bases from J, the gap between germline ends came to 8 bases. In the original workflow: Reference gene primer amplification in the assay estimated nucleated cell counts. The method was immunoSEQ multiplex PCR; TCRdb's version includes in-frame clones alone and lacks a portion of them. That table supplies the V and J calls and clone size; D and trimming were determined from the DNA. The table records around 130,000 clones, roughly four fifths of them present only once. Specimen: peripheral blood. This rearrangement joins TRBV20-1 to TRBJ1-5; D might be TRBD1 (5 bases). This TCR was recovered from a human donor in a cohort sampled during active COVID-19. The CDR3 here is CSASWGGNQPQHF. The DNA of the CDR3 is TGCAGTGCTAGTTGGGGGGGCAATCAGCCCCAGCATTTT.